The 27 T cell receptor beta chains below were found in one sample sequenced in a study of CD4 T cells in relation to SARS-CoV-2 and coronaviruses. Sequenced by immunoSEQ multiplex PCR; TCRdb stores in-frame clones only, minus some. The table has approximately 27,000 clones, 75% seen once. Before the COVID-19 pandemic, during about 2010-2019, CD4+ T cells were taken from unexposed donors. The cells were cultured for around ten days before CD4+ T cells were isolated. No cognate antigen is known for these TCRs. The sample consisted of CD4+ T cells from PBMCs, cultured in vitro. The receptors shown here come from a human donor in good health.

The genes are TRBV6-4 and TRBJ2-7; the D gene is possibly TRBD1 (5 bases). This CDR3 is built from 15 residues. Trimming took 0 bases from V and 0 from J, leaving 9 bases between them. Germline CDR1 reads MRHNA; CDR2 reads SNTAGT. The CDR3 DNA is TGTGCCAGCAGTGACTCTGACAGCAGCTCCTACGAGCAGTACTTC. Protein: CASSDSDSSSYEQYF.

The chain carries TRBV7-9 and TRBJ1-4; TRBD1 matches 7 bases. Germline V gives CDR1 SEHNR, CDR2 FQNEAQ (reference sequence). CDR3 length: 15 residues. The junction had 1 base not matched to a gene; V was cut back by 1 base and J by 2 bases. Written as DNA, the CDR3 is TGTGCCAGCAGCTTAGGAGGGGGCACTAATGAAAAACTGTTTTTT. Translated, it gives CASSLGGGTNEKLFF.

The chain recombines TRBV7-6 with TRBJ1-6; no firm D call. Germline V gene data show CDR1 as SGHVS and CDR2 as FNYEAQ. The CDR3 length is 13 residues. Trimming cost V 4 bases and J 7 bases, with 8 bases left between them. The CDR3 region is CASSSSANSPLHF. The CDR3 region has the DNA TGTGCCAGCAGCTCAAGCGCGAATTCACCCCTCCACTTT.

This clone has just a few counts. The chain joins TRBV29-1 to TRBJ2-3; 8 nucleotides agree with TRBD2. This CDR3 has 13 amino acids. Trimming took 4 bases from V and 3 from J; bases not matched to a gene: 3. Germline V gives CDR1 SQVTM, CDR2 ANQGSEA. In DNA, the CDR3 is TGCAGCGTTGCCCGCGGGGGGACAGATACGCAGTATTTT. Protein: CSVARGGTDTQYF.

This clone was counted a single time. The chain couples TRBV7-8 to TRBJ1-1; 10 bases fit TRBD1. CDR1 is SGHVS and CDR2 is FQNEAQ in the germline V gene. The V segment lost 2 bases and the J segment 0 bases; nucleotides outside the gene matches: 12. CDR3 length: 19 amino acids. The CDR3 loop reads CASSLRGAGTGAMNTEAFF. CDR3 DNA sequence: TGTGCCAGCAGCTTACGAGGGGCCGGGACAGGGGCCATGAACACTGAAGCTTTCTTT.

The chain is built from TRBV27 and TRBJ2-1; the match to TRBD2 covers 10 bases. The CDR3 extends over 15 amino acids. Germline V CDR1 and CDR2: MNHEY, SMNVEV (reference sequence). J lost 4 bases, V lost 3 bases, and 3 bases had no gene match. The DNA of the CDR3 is TGTGCCAGCAGTTTTTCTAGCGGGAGTTACAATGAGCAGTTCTTC. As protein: CASSFSSGSYNEQFF.

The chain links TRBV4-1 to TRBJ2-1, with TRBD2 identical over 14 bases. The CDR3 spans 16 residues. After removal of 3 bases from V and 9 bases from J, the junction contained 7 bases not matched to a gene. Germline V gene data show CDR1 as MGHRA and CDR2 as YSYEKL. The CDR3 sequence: CASSQIPGLAGVEQFF. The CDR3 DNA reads TGCGCCAGCAGCCAGATACCGGGACTAGCGGGGGTTGAGCAGTTCTTC.

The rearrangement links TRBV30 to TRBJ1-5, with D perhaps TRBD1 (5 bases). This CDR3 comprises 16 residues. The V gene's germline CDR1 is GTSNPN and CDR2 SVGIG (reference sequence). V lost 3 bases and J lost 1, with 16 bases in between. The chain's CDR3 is CAWSDARARSNQPQHF. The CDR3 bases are TGTGCCTGGAGCGATGCCAGGGCCCGAAGCAATCAGCCCCAGCATTTT.

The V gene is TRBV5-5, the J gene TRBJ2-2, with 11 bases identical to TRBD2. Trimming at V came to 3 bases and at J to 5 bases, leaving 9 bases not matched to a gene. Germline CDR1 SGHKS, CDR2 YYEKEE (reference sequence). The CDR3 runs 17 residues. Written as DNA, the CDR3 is TGTGCCAGCAGCTCTTTTTTCGGGACTAGCGGTACCGGGGAGCTGTTTTTT. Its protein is CASSSFFGTSGTGELFF.

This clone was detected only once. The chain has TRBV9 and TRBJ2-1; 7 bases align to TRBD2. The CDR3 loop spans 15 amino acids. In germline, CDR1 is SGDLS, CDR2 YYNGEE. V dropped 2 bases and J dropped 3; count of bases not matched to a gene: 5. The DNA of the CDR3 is TGTGCCAGCAGCGTGAGTGGGACTAACTACAATGAGCAGTTCTTC. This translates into CASSVSGTNYNEQFF.

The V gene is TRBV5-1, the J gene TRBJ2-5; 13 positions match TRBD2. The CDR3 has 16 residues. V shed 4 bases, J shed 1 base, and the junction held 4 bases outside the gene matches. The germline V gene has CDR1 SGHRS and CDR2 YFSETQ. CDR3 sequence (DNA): TGCGCCAGCAGCCCCCGACTAGCGGGGGGCCAAGAGACCCAGTACTTC. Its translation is CASSPRLAGGQETQYF.

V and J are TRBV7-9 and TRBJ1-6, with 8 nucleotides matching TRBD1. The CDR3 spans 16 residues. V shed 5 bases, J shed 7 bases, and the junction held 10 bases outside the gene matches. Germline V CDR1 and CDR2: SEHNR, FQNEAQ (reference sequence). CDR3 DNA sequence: TGTGCCAGCAGCCAACCGACAGGGGTGGAGAATTCACCCCTCCACTTT. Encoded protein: CASSQPTGVENSPLHF.

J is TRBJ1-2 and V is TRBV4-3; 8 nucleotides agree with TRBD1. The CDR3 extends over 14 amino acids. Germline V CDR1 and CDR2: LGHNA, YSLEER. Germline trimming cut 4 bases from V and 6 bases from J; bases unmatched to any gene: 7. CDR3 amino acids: CASSPRQGKDGYTF. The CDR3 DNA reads TGCGCCAGCAGCCCACGACAGGGGAAAGATGGCTACACCTTC.

CDR3 bases: TGTGCCAGCAGTTCACAGGGACCGCGGGAGCTGTTTTTT. Translating gives CASSSQGPRELFF. The chain links TRBV12-3 or TRBV12-4 to TRBJ2-2, with a weak D call TRBD1 (6 bases). The V end was cut by 4 bases, the J end by 9 bases, with 12 bases between. The CDR3 is 13 residues long.

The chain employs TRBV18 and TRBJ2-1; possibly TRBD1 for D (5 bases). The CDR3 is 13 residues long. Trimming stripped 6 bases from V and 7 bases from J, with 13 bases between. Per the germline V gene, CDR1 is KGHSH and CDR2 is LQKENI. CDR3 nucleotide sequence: TGTGCCAGCTCGTCCTCACAGGAAAATGAGCAGTTCTTC. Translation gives CASSSSQENEQFF. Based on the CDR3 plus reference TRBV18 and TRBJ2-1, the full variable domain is NAGVMQNPRHLVRRRGQEARLRCSPMKGHSHVYWYRQLPEEGLKFMVYLQKENIIDESGMPKERFSAEFPKEGPSILRIQQVVRGDSAAYFCASSSSQENEQFFGPGTRLTVL.

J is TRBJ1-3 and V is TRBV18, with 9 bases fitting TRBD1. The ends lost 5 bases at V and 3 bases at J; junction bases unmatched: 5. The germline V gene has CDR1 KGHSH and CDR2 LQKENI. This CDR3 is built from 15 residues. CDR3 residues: CASSRDRENGNTIYF. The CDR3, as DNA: TGTGCCAGCTCAAGGGACAGGGAAAATGGAAACACCATATATTTT.

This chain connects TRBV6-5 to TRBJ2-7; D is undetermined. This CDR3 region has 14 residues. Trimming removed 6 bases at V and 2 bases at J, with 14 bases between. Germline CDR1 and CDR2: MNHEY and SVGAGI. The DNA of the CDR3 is TGTGCCAGCAGGGACGAGCTCGGCGCCTACGAGCAGTACTTC. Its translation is CASRDELGAYEQYF.

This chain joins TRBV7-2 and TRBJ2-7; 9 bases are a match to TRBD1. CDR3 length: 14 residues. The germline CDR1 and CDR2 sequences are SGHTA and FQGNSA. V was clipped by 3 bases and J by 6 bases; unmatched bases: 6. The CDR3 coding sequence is TGTGCCAGCAGCTTTAAACAGGGGGCTGGCGAGCAGTACTTC. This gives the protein CASSFKQGAGEQYF.

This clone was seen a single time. CDR3 residues: CASSGGGGTPEETQYF. In nucleotides, the CDR3 is TGTGCCAGCAGCGGCGGGGGGGGAACACCCGAGGAGACCCAGTACTTC. J is TRBJ2-5 and V is TRBV9; 9 nucleotides align to TRBD2. V trimming: 3 bases; J trimming: 5 bases; junction bases outside the gene matches: 11. Germline V gene data show CDR1 as SGDLS and CDR2 as YYNGEE. CDR3 length equals 16 residues.

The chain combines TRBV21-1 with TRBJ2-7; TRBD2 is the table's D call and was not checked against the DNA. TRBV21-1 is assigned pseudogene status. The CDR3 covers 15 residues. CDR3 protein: CASSNEREGVHEQYF. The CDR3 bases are TGTGCCAGCAGCAACGAGCGGGAGGGAGTCCACGAGCAGTACTTC.

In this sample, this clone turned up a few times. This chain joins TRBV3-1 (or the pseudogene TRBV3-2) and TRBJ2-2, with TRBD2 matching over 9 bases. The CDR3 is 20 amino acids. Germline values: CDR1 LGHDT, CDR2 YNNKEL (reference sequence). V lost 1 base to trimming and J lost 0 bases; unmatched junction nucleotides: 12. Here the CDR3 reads CASSQGGELAGEPNTGELFF. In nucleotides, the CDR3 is TGTGCCAGCAGCCAAGGTGGGGAGTTAGCGGGGGAACCGAACACCGGGGAGCTGTTTTTT.

The CDR3 DNA reads as TGCGCCAGCAGCTTGGCCGGGACGGTTAGCACAGATACGCAGTATTTT. Residues: CASSLAGTVSTDTQYF. The gene calls are TRBV5-1 and TRBJ2-3; D could derive from TRBD1 or TRBD2 (5 bases each). The CDR3 loop spans 16 amino acids. Germline-derived CDR1 and CDR2 are SGHRS and YFSETQ. Deletions cut 0 bases from V and 0 bases from J, with 11 bases between.

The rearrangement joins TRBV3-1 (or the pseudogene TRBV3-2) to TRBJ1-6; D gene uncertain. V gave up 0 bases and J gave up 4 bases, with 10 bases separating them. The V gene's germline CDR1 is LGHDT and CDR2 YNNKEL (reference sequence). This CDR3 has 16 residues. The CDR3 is CASSQDSRGYNSPLHF. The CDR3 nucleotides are TGTGCCAGCAGCCAAGACAGCCGCGGATATAATTCACCCCTCCACTTT.

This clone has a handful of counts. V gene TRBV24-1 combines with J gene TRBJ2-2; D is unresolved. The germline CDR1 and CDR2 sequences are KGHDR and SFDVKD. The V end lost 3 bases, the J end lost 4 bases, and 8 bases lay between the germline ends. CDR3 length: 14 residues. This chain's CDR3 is CATSDNGPTGELFF. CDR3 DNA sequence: TGTGCCACCAGTGATAACGGTCCCACCGGGGAGCTGTTTTTT.

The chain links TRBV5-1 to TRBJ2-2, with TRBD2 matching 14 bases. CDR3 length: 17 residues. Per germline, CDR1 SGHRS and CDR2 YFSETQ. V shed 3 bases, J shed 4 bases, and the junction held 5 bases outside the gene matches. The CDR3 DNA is TGCGCCAGCAGCTCGGGACTAGCGGGAGTCGGCACCGGGGAGCTGTTTTTT. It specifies CASSSGLAGVGTGELFF.

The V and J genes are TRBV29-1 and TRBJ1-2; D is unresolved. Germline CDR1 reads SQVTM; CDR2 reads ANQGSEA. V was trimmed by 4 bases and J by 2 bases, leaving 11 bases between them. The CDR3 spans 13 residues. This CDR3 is CSVVSGLNYGYTF. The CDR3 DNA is TGCAGCGTTGTAAGCGGATTAAACTATGGCTACACCTTC.

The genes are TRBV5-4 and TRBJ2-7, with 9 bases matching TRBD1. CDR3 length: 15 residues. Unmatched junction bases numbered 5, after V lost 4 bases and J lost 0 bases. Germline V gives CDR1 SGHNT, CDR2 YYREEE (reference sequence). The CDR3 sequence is CASSVGQGSSYEQYF. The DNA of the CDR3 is TGTGCCAGCAGCGTGGGACAGGGTAGCTCCTACGAGCAGTACTTC.